Presented here are 30 T cell receptor beta chains from one specimen sequenced in a study of blood T cell repertoires in COVID-19. Assay used: immunoSEQ multiplex PCR; TCRdb lists only in-frame clones, some missing. The sample comprises about 180,000 clones, approximately 82% of which are singletons, and 15% to 20% rests with the top ten. The sample taken for sequencing was PBMCs or T cells enriched from blood (not recorded which). These receptors were taken from a woman aged 50 to 65 who had recovered from COVID-19.

This chain uses TRBV5-6 with TRBJ1-2; D uncertain. Germline V lookup: CDR1 SGHDT, CDR2 YYEEEE. The CDR3 has 12 amino acids. V was shortened by 3 bases and J by 5 bases, with 8 bases between the two germline ends. The CDR3 DNA is TGTGCCAGCAGCTCTAGGCGATATGGCTACACCTTC. Translating gives CASSSRRYGYTF. Based on the CDR3 plus reference TRBV5-6 and TRBJ1-2, the full variable domain is DAGVTQSPTHLIKTRGQQVTLRCSPKSGHDTVSWYQQALGQGPQFIFQYYEEEERQRGNFPDRFSGHQFPNYSSELNVNALLLGDSALYLCASSSRRYGYTFGSGTRLTVV.

The genes are TRBV3-1 (or the pseudogene TRBV3-2) and TRBJ2-1; D ambiguous. CDR1 is LGHDT, CDR2 YNNKEL, per germline (reference sequence). Trimming stripped 4 bases from V and 1 base from J, with 8 bases between. The CDR3 has 14 residues. The CDR3 DNA sequence: TGTGCCAGCAGCCTACTAAATTCCTACAATGAGCAGTTCTTC. Amino acids: CASSLLNSYNEQFF.

The V gene is TRBV27, the J gene TRBJ2-7; 10 bases map to TRBD2. CDR1 and CDR2 (germline): MNHEY, SMNVEV (reference sequence). CDR3 length: 17 amino acids. J gave up 4 bases and V 2 bases, and 11 bases lay outside the gene matches. For the CDR3, the DNA is TGTGCCAGCAGTTTAAGGGGGACTAGCGAGCAAGCGTACGAGCAGTACTTC. Translating gives CASSLRGTSEQAYEQYF.

This clone was observed a single time. The rearrangement uses TRBV23-1 and TRBJ2-7, with TRBD2 matching 13 bases. TRBV23-1 is classed as an ORF, of uncertain function. This CDR3 has 14 residues. V lost 11 bases to trimming and J lost 7 bases; unmatched junction nucleotides: 11. CDR3 loop: CASNVLAGGEEQYF. CDR3 sequence (DNA): TGCGCCTCCAACGTACTAGCGGGAGGGGAGGAGCAGTACTTC.

The J gene is TRBJ2-3, the V gene TRBV7-6, with 12 positions matching TRBD2. Germline CDR1 is SGHVS and CDR2 is FNYEAQ. J gave up 3 bases and V 0 bases, and 10 bases lay outside the gene matches. The CDR3 runs to 19 residues. CDR3 loop: CASSLATSGRMGGTDTQYF. The CDR3 DNA reads as TGTGCCAGCAGCTTAGCCACTAGCGGGAGGATGGGTGGGACAGATACGCAGTATTTT. Filled out from reference TRBV7-6 and TRBJ2-3, the complete variable domain reads GAGVSQSPRYKVTKRGQDVALRCDPISGHVSLYWYRQALGQGPEFLTYFNYEAQQDKSGLPNDRFSAERPEGSISTLTIQRTEQRDSAMYRCASSLATSGRMGGTDTQYFGPGTRLTVL.

This clone was detected ten times or more. This chain joins TRBV28 and TRBJ1-5, with D perhaps TRBD1 (6 bases). Germline-derived CDR1 and CDR2 are MDHEN and SYDVKM. CDR3 length: 14 amino acids. V was pared by 10 bases and J by 7 bases, with 20 bases between. This chain's CDR3 is CAIGRAGAGQPQHF. The CDR3 DNA is TGTGCCATCGGGCGTGCGGGGGCAGGACAGCCCCAGCATTTT.

In its sample, this clone was seen a few times. The chain uses TRBV18 and TRBJ2-7; 9 bases map to TRBD2. Trimming cost V 3 bases and J 2 bases; bases outside gene matches: 2. This CDR3 has 14 amino acids. CDR1 and CDR2 from the germline V gene are KGHSH and LQKENI. The CDR3 DNA reads as TGTGCCAGCTCACCGGCGGGAGGGCCCTACGAGCAGTACTTC. Encoded protein: CASSPAGGPYEQYF.

To note about this clone: At one boundary the junction diverges from the germline segment, which might be a read error. The chain carries TRBV2 and TRBJ2-1; 9 bases match TRBD2. The CDR3 runs 14 residues. The germline CDR1 and CDR2 sequences are SNHLY and FYNNEI. The CDR3 protein is CASSEGVAGELVVF. The DNA for the CDR3 is TGTGCCAGCAGTGAAGGAGTAGCGGGAGAGTTGGTGGTCTTC.

The chain couples TRBV19 to TRBJ1-5; no clear D. In germline, CDR1 is LNHDA, CDR2 SQIVND (reference sequence). V dropped 1 base and J dropped 2 bases, with 12 bases sitting between them. The CDR3 sequence is 16 residues long. This CDR3 is CASSIGRSRGNQPQHF. In DNA form, the CDR3 reads TGTGCCAGTAGTATAGGGAGATCGAGGGGCAATCAGCCCCAGCATTTT.

The chain is built from TRBV1 and TRBJ2-1; the D segment call TRBD2 is taken from the table without a DNA check. TRBV1 is given as a pseudogene. This CDR3 region has 20 residues. CDR3 amino acids: CTSSQLRLAGEGGIYNEQFF. CDR3 bases: TGCACCAGCAGCCAATTGAGACTAGCGGGAGAAGGAGGTATCTACAATGAGCAGTTCTTC.

This clone was counted between two and nine times. The chain's CDR3 is CASSPLRIKSYEQYF. In DNA form, the CDR3 reads TGTGCCAGCAGCCCCCTACGCATAAAGTCCTACGAGCAGTACTTC. The V gene is TRBV7-9, the J gene TRBJ2-7; D gene uncertain. The CDR3 is 15 amino acids. The germline V gene has CDR1 SEHNR and CDR2 FQNEAQ (reference sequence). Trimming left V 5 bases short and J 1 base short, with 15 bases between.

V and J are TRBV11-2 and TRBJ2-2; D gene ambiguous. Germline V CDR1 and CDR2: SGHAT, FQNNGV. CDR3 length equals 12 residues. Between the trimmed V and J ends, which lost 4 bases and 4 bases, there was a span of 4 bases. The CDR3 DNA reads TGTGCCAGCAGCTCCTCCACCGGGGAGCTGTTTTTT. It is translated as CASSSSTGELFF.

This clone was counted a single time. J is TRBJ1-6 and V is TRBV2, with D maybe TRBD1 (5 bases). CDR3 length: 17 residues. The V gene lost 3 bases and the J gene lost 11 bases, with 23 bases spanning the gap. Germline V gene sequence: CDR1 SNHLY, CDR2 FYNNEI. The CDR3 loop is CASSDRGGKKAGPPLHF. The CDR3, as DNA: TGTGCCAGCAGTGATAGGGGCGGGAAGAAGGCTGGGCCACCCCTCCACTTT.

The chain links TRBV18 to TRBJ1-6; D may be TRBD1 (6 bases). This CDR3 region has 14 residues. Germline lookup yields CDR1 KGHSH and CDR2 LQKENI. Trimming pared 8 bases from V and 7 bases from J, leaving 15 bases between. The CDR3 sequence: CASAGRDNNSPLHF. CDR3 nucleotides: TGTGCCAGCGCCGGTCGGGACAACAATTCACCCCTCCACTTT. Looking up the rest from reference TRBV18 and TRBJ1-6 gives the full variable domain: NAGVMQNPRHLVRRRGQEARLRCSPMKGHSHVYWYRQLPEEGLKFMVYLQKENIIDESGMPKERFSAEFPKEGPSILRIQQVVRGDSAAYFCASAGRDNNSPLHFGNGTRLTVT.

V gene TRBV30 combines with J gene TRBJ2-7, with D perhaps TRBD2 (6 bases). CDR1 GTSNPN and CDR2 SVGIG come from the germline V gene (reference sequence). With 4 bases removed from V and 2 bases from J, the gap between germline ends came to 15 bases. The CDR3 spans 14 residues. The CDR3, as DNA: TGTGCCTGGACTCCCGGGGGAAGTGCCTACGAGCAGTACTTC. This encodes CAWTPGGSAYEQYF.

This sequence joins TRBV3-1 (or the pseudogene TRBV3-2) and TRBJ1-1; a weak D match, TRBD1 (5 bases). V lost 4 bases and J 3 bases, leaving 15 bases between the germline ends. The germline gives CDR1 LGHDT, CDR2 YNNKEL (reference sequence). The CDR3 is made up of 15 amino acids. CDR3 sequence (DNA): TGTGCCAGCAGCCCCCCGGGGGACCGTGACACTGAAGCTTTCTTT. This gives the protein CASSPPGDRDTEAFF.

The rearrangement uses TRBV29-1 and TRBJ1-3; 8 nucleotides align to TRBD1. This CDR3 is built from 13 residues. V lost 6 bases, J lost 0 bases, and 1 base stayed unmatched. Germline V gene data show CDR1 as SQVTM and CDR2 as ANQGSEA. The CDR3 loop is CSVGTGSGNTIYF. CDR3 sequence (DNA): TGCAGCGTCGGGACAGGCTCTGGAAACACCATATATTTT.

The chain links TRBV6-1 to TRBJ2-7; D is perhaps TRBD1 (5 bases). Germline V CDR1 and CDR2: MNHNS, SASEGT. CDR3 length equals 14 residues. Trimming took 2 bases from V and 6 from J, leaving 14 bases between them. The chain's CDR3 is CASSESLPRVEQYF. For the CDR3, the DNA is TGTGCCAGCAGTGAATCTCTCCCCAGGGTCGAGCAGTACTTC.

The chain has TRBV19 and TRBJ2-1; D may be TRBD2 (5 bases). The CDR3 is 15 amino acids. Trimming stripped 6 bases from V and 3 bases from J, with 15 bases between. Germline assignment: CDR1 LNHDA and CDR2 SQIVND (reference sequence). CDR3 nucleotide sequence: TGTGCCAGTAGGACGGGATTTATGGACTACAATGAGCAGTTCTTC. Translation: CASRTGFMDYNEQFF. Full variable domain (missing parts from reference TRBV19 and TRBJ2-1): DGGITQSPKYLFRKEGQNVTLSCEQNLNHDAMYWYRQDPGQGLRLIYYSQIVNDFQKGDIAEGYSVSREKKESFPLTVTSAQKNPTAFYLCASRTGFMDYNEQFFGPGTRLTVL.

This chain links TRBV20-1 with TRBJ2-7; D uncertain. Germline-derived CDR1 and CDR2 are DFQATT and SNEGSKA (reference sequence). CDR3 length equals 14 residues. Trimming pared 3 bases from V and 0 bases from J, leaving 12 bases between. The CDR3 protein is CSASAARGSYEQYF. DNA for the CDR3: TGCAGTGCTAGTGCTGCAAGAGGCTCCTACGAGCAGTACTTC.

The rearrangement links TRBV9 to TRBJ2-1, with 7 nucleotides matching TRBD2. Per germline, CDR1 SGDLS and CDR2 YYNGEE. The CDR3 loop spans 15 amino acids. V gave up 4 bases and J gave up 8 bases; unmatched junction bases: 12. The CDR3 region is CASSLEAWGGYEQFF. The DNA of the CDR3 is TGTGCCAGCAGCCTGGAAGCCTGGGGGGGTTATGAGCAGTTCTTC.

Only one count was recorded for this clone. The J gene is TRBJ2-1, the V gene TRBV7-9, with 9 bases lining up with TRBD1. The V gene's germline CDR1 is SEHNR and CDR2 FQNEAQ (reference sequence). With 0 bases clipped from V and 4 bases from J, the junction kept 4 bases outside the gene matches. This CDR3 has 16 residues. In nucleotides, the CDR3 is TGTGCCAGCAGCTTAGCCCCGGACAGGGGATACAATGAGCAGTTCTTC. This sequence encodes CASSLAPDRGYNEQFF.

The chain is built from TRBV3-1 (or the pseudogene TRBV3-2) and TRBJ1-4, with 7 nucleotides matching TRBD1. J was trimmed by 7 bases and V by 3 bases; bases with no gene match: 17. CDR1 and CDR2 from the germline V gene are LGHDT and YNNKEL (reference sequence). The CDR3 spans 18 residues. CDR3 DNA: TGTGCCAGCAGCCACCTAACGAGCGCCGGGACAGCGGGTGAAAAACTGTTTTTT. Protein product: CASSHLTSAGTAGEKLFF.

This clone was seen once. This rearrangement joins TRBV4-2 to TRBJ2-1; 9 positions match TRBD1. Germline V CDR1 and CDR2: LGHNA, YNFKEQ. The CDR3 has 15 amino acids. V lost 4 bases to trimming and J lost 3 bases; unmatched junction nucleotides: 4. The CDR3, as DNA: TGTGCCAGCAGCCCTGGGACAGGGCACTACAATGAGCAGTTCTTC. It codes for CASSPGTGHYNEQFF.

In this sample, this clone turned up a few times. The chain is built from TRBV7-2 and TRBJ2-3; possibly TRBD1 for D (6 bases). The V gene's germline CDR1 is SGHTA and CDR2 FQGNSA. V was clipped by 5 bases and J by 5 bases, with 17 bases between them. The CDR3 runs 15 residues. In DNA form, the CDR3 reads TGTGCCAGCAGCCCTGGGGGCCCTATTGGAGATACGCAGTATTTT. Its translation: CASSPGGPIGDTQYF. The whole variable domain, filled in from reference TRBV7-2 and TRBJ2-3, reads GAGVSQSPSNKVTEKGKDVELRCDPISGHTALYWYRQSLGQGLEFLIYFQGNSAPDKSGLPSDRFSAERTGGSVSTLTIQRTQQEDSAVYLCASSPGGPIGDTQYFGPGTRLTVL.

The chain employs TRBV18 and TRBJ1-3; D unresolved. V was trimmed by 2 bases and J by 0 bases, leaving 14 bases between them. CDR1 and CDR2 from the germline V gene are KGHSH and LQKENI. The CDR3 is made up of 17 amino acids. The CDR3 here is CASSPEGLGVSGNTIYF. The CDR3 DNA is TGTGCCAGCTCACCAGAAGGGCTCGGGGTCTCTGGAAACACCATATATTTT.

This clone was seen just once. V gene TRBV9 combines with J gene TRBJ2-5; 13 bases match TRBD2. Germline V gene sequence: CDR1 SGDLS, CDR2 YYNGEE. The CDR3 totals 16 residues. The V and J ends lost 4 bases and 5 bases, in that order; junction bases with no gene match: 8. CDR3 loop: CASSSTSGRAGETQYF. The CDR3 nucleotides read TGTGCCAGCAGCTCAACTAGCGGGAGGGCCGGGGAGACCCAGTACTTC.

V gene TRBV28 combines with J gene TRBJ2-2; TRBD2 is a possible D gene (5 bases). V was pared by 6 bases and J by 2 bases, with 13 bases between. The CDR3 has 15 residues. Germline loops: CDR1 MDHEN, CDR2 SYDVKM. The CDR3 is CASSEGFVNTGELFF. CDR3 bases: TGTGCCAGCAGCGAGGGCTTTGTCAACACCGGGGAGCTGTTTTTT.

The rearrangement uses TRBV27 and TRBJ2-6; 8 nucleotides match TRBD1. The CDR3 runs 18 residues. The V segment lost 3 bases and the J segment 0 bases; nucleotides outside the gene matches: 7. Germline values: CDR1 MNHEY, CDR2 SMNVEV (reference sequence). Written as DNA, the CDR3 is TGTGCCAGCAGTTTGCAGGGGGCTATCTTCTCTGGGGCCAACGTCCTGACTTTC. Translated, it gives CASSLQGAIFSGANVLTF. The entire variable domain, with the rest obtained from reference TRBV27 and TRBJ2-6, is as follows: EAQVTQNPRYLITVTGKKLTVTCSQNMNHEYMSWYRQDPGLGLRQIYYSMNVEVTDKGDVPEGYKVSRKEKRNFPLILESPSPNQTSLYFCASSLQGAIFSGANVLTFGAGSRLTVL.

CDR3 nucleotide sequence: TGTGCCAGCAGTGAATTTGGCAGGGGGCTGGCTAACTATGGCTACACCTTC. Amino acids: CASSEFGRGLANYGYTF. The chain carries TRBV6-1 and TRBJ1-2; 8 bases fit TRBD1. V dropped 2 bases and J dropped 0; count of bases not matched to a gene: 8. Germline assignment: CDR1 MNHNS and CDR2 SASEGT. The CDR3 covers 17 residues.